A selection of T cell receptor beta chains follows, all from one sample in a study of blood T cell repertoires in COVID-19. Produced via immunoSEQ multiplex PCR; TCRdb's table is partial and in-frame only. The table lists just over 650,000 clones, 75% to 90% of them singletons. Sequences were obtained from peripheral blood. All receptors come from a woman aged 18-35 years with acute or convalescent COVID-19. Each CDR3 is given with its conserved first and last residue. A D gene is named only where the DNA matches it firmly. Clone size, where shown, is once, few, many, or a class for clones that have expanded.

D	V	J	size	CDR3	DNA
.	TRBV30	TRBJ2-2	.	CAWTADSYANTGELFF	TGTGCCTGGACCGCGGACAGCTACGCGAACACCGGGGAGCTGTTTTTT
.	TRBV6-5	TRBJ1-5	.	CASSYTSGQPQHF	TGTGCCAGCAGTTACACATCGGGGCAGCCCCAGCATTTT
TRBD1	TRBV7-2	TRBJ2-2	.	CASSLVRGTGGMELFF	TGTGCCAGCAGCTTAGTCAGGGGGACAGGGGGCATGGAGCTGTTTTTT
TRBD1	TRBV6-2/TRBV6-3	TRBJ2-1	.	CASNPDRELYNEQFF	TGTGCCAGCAACCCCGACAGGGAACTCTACAATGAGCAGTTCTTC
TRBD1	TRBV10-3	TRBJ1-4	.	CAISEIRGDNEKLFF	TGTGCCATCAGTGAGATCAGGGGGGATAATGAAAAACTGTTTTTT
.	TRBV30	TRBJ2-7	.	CAWRTGSSYEQYF	TGTGCCTGGAGAACAGGGAGCTCCTACGAGCAGTACTTC
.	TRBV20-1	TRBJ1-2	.	CSASNGYGYTF	TGCAGTGCTAGTAACGGCTATGGCTACACCTTC
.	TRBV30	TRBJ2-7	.	CAWSLGQGWEQYF	TGTGCCTGGAGTCTGGGGCAGGGATGGGAGCAGTACTTC
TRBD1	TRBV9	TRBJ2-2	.	CASSEGQGLTGELFF	TGTGCCAGCAGCGAGGGACAGGGGTTAACCGGGGAGCTGTTTTTT
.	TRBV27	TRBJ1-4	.	CASKIHGLNEKLFF	TGTGCCAGCAAAATTCACGGACTGAATGAAAAACTGTTTTTT
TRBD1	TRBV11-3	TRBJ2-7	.	CASSLDTGAGYEQYF	TGTGCCAGCAGCTTAGACACAGGGGCTGGATACGAGCAGTACTTC
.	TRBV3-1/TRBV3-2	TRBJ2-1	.	CASSLTTSFDEQFF	TGTGCCAGCAGCCTCACTACGTCTTTTGATGAGCAGTTCTTC
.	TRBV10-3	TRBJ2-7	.	CAISESYLQVHEQYF	TGTGCCATCAGTGAGTCTTACTTACAGGTCCACGAGCAGTACTTC
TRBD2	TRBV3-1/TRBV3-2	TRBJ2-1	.	CASSQDPRDYPSSYNEQFF	TGTGCCAGCAGCCAAGACCCCCGGGACTACCCGAGCTCCTACAATGAGCAGTTCTTC
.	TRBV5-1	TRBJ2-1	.	CASSLVSGVVLNEQFF	TGCGCCAGCAGCTTGGTGTCAGGGGTGGTACTGAATGAGCAGTTCTTC
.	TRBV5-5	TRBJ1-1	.	CASSPPAVISGNTEAFF	TGTGCCAGCAGCCCGCCAGCGGTTATCTCCGGGAACACTGAAGCTTTCTTT
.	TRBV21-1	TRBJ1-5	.	CASSRQGKHF	TGTGCCAGCAGCAGGCAGGGCAAACATTTT
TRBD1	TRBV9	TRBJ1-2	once	CASSVGGTANYGYTF	TGTGCCAGCAGCGTAGGTGGGACAGCTAACTATGGCTACACCTTC
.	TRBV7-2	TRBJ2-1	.	CASRLSSYNEQFF	TGTGCCAGCAGGCTAAGCTCCTACAATGAGCAGTTCTTC
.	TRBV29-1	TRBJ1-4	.	CSPFPGLDGGKEKLFF	TGCAGCCCATTTCCCGGACTGGACGGGGGGAAAGAAAAACTGTTTTTT
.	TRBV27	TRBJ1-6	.	CASSPGFLPPLHF	TGTGCCAGCAGTCCGGGTTTTCTCCCACCCCTCCACTTT
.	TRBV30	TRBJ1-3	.	CAWTREGVAGNTIYF	TGTGCCTGGACTCGGGAGGGGGTAGCGGGAAACACCATATATTTT
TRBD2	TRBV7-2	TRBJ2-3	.	CASSPRAGGRTDTQYF	TGTGCCAGCAGCCCTAGGGCGGGGGGCCGCACAGATACGCAGTATTTT
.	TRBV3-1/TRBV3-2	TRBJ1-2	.	CASSPSGDYGYTF	TGTGCCAGCAGCCCAAGTGGAGACTATGGCTACACCTTC
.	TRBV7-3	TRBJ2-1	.	CASSFGALNEQFF	TGTGCCAGCAGCTTCGGAGCCTTAAATGAGCAGTTCTTC
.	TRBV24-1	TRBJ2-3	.	CATSVGPSTDTQYF	TGTGCCACCAGTGTGGGGCCCAGCACAGATACGCAGTATTTT
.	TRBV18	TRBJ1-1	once	CASSDQQARAEAFF	TGTGCCAGCTCAGACCAACAGGCACGGGCTGAAGCTTTCTTT
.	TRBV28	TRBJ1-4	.	CASRGGDEKLFF	TGTGCCAGCCGAGGAGGAGATGAAAAACTGTTTTTT
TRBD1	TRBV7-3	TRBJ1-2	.	CASKPALRDRGEGYTF	TGTGCCAGCAAACCCGCCCTACGGGACAGGGGAGAGGGCTACACCTTC
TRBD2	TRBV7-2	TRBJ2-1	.	CASRTGGGSYNEQFF	TGTGCCAGCAGAACCGGGGGGGGCTCCTACAATGAGCAGTTCTTC
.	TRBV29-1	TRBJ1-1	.	CSVELGGGTEAFF	TGCAGCGTTGAACTGGGGGGGGGCACTGAAGCTTTCTTT
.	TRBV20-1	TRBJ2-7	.	CSARRSYEQYF	TGCAGTGCTCGGCGGTCCTACGAGCAGTACTTC
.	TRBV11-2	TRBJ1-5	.	CASSFDRTQPQHF	TGTGCCAGCAGCTTCGACAGAACCCAGCCCCAGCATTTT
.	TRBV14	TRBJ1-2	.	CASSQVGLSLFRDYGYTF	TGTGCCAGCAGCCAAGTAGGGCTCTCGCTTTTCAGGGACTATGGCTACACCTTC
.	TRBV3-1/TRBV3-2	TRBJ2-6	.	CASSQGGGHTTSGANVLTF	TGTGCCAGCAGCCAAGGAGGCGGACACACAACCTCTGGGGCCAACGTCCTGACTTTC
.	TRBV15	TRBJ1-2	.	CATRGGGADLGDYGYTF	TGTGCCACCAGGGGCGGGGGGGCGGACTTGGGAGACTATGGCTACACCTTC
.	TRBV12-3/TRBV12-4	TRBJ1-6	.	CASRPTGGSPLHF	TGTGCCAGCCGCCCTACCGGGGGATCACCCCTCCACTTT
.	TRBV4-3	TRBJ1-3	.	CASSHDSFSGNTIYF	TGCGCCAGCAGCCACGACAGTTTCTCTGGAAACACCATATATTTT
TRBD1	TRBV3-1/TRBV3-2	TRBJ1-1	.	CASSTRQGNTEAFF	TGTGCCAGCAGCACCCGACAGGGAAATACTGAAGCTTTCTTT
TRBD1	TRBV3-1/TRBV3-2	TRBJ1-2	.	CASSEGQGRGYGYTF	TGTGCCAGCAGCGAGGGACAGGGGAGGGGCTATGGCTACACCTTC
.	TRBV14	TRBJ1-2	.	CASSRALLLGINYGYTF	TGTGCCAGCAGCCGGGCGCTGCTCCTGGGTATTAACTATGGCTACACCTTC
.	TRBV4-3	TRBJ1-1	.	CASSQAQTAPWNTEAFF	TGCGCCAGCAGCCAAGCCCAGACAGCCCCCTGGAACACTGAAGCTTTCTTT
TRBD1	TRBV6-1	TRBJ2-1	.	CASSEAYRGGEQFF	TGTGCCAGCAGTGAAGCGTACAGGGGTGGTGAGCAGTTCTTC
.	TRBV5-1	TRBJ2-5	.	CASSPDSRETQYF	TGCGCCAGCAGCCCGGACAGTCGAGAGACCCAGTACTTC
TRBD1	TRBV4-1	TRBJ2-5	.	CASSSRSGRGQETQYF	TGCGCCAGCAGCTCAAGATCGGGCAGGGGGCAAGAGACCCAGTACTTC
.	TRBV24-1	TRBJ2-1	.	CATSDETGYNEQFF	TGTGCCACCAGTGATGAGACAGGCTACAATGAGCAGTTCTTC
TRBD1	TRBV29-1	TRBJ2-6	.	CSAPTGAGANVLTF	TGCAGCGCTCCGACAGGGGCTGGGGCCAACGTCCTGACTTTC
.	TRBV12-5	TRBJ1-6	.	CASGLSRGGAQGSSPLHF	TGTGCTAGTGGTTTGTCCCGTGGGGGGGCGCAAGGGTCCTCACCCCTCCACTTT
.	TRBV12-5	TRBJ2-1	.	CASGRGNEQFF	TGTGCTAGTGGCCGCGGAAATGAGCAGTTCTTC
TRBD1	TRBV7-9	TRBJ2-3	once	CASSHGTGVADTQYF	TGTGCCAGCAGTCACGGGACAGGGGTAGCAGATACGCAGTATTTT
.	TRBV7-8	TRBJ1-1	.	CASSLGRGKTEAFF	TGTGCCAGCAGCTTAGGAAGGGGAAAGACTGAAGCTTTCTTT
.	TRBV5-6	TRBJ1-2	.	CASSLTPGGQGYTF	TGTGCCAGCAGCTTGACCCCCGGGGGGCAAGGCTACACCTTC
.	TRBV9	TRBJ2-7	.	CASSLHKDSSTYEQYF	TGTGCCAGCAGCCTACATAAGGACAGTTCCACCTACGAGCAGTACTTC
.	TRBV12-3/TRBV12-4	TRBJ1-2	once	CASSLAEHYGYTF	TGTGCCAGCAGTTTAGCCGAGCACTATGGCTACACCTTC
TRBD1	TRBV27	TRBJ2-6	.	CASSLLRQGGANVLTF	TGTGCCAGCAGTTTGCTAAGACAGGGAGGGGCCAACGTCCTGACTTTC
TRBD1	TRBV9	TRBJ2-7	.	CASSGRDSEYEQYF	TGTGCCAGCAGCGGCCGGGACAGTGAATACGAGCAGTACTTC
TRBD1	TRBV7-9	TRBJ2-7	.	CASSPRDRGTYEQYF	TGTGCCAGCAGCCCTCGGGACAGGGGGACCTACGAGCAGTACTTC